What follows are 2 T cell receptor beta chains derived from one specimen sequenced in a study of T cell responses to AZD1222 COVID-19 vaccine. Data came from immunoSEQ multiplex PCR; TCRdb stores just in-frame clones and leaves some out. The table lists 100,000 or so clones, roughly 85% of them singletons. The sequences come from peripheral blood, collected 28 days after the second AZD1222 dose. These receptor sequences come from an adult who received the AZD1222 COVID-19 vaccine.

This chain links TRBV6-5 with TRBJ2-3; D is uncertain. V was clipped by 8 bases and J by 1 base, with 10 bases between them. The length of the CDR3 is 13 residues. Germline V lookup: CDR1 MNHEY, CDR2 SVGAGI. CDR3 loop: CASVRSGTDTQYF. CDR3 DNA: TGTGCCAGCGTACGGAGCGGCACAGATACGCAGTATTTT.

J is TRBJ2-5 and V is TRBV7-2; 11 bases line up with TRBD2. V shed 11 bases and J 11 bases; nucleotides not matched to a gene: 13. Germline V lookup: CDR1 SGHTA, CDR2 FQGNSA. This CDR3 spans 13 amino acids. The chain's CDR3 is CAGSPGTSGRQYF. In DNA form, the CDR3 reads TGTGCCGGAAGTCCCGGGACTAGCGGCCGTCAGTACTTC.